The clone carrying this T cell receptor (beta chain) was found once. Its specificity is unknown. Sequencing was performed with immunoSEQ multiplex PCR; in TCRdb, only in-frame clones are kept and a portion is missing. The sample contains roughly 180,000 clones, approximately 94% of which appear only once. This record comes from a study of T cell responses to AZD1222 COVID-19 vaccine. Study results and limitations: A rise in Spike-specific TCR breadth and depth followed two AZD1222 doses. The sample set comprised mostly white British donors with more females, and clonal diversity was possibly underestimated.

The CDR3 consists of 13 residues. Germline lookup yields CDR1 MNHEY and CDR2 SVGAGI. Trimming left V 7 bases short and J 3 bases short, with 11 bases between. The material sequenced was peripheral blood, taken 28 days after the second AZD1222 dose. The chain recombines TRBV6-5 with TRBJ2-3, with D possibly matching TRBD1 (6 bases). The sequence was collected from an adult who received the AZD1222 COVID-19 vaccine. CDR3 residues: CASTPTGTDTQYF. In nucleotides, the CDR3 is TGTGCCAGCACTCCGACAGGTACAGATACGCAGTATTTT.